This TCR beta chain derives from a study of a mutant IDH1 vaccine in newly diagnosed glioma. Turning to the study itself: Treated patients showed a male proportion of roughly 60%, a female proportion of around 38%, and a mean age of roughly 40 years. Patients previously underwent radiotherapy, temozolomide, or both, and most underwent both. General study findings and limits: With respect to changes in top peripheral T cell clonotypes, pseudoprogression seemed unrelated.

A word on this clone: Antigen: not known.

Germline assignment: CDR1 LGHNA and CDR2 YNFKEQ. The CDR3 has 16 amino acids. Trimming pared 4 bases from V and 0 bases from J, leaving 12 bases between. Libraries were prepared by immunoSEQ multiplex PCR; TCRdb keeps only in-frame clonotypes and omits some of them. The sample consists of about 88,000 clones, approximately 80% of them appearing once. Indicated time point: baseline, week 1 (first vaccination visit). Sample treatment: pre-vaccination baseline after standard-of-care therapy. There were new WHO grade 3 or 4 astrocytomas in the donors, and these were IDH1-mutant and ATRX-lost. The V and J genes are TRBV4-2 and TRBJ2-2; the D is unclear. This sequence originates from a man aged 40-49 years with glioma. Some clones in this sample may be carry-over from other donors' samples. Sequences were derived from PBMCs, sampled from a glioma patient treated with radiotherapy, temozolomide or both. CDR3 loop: CASSRVGTANTGELFF. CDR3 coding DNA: TGTGCCAGCAGCCGGGTGGGCACAGCGAACACCGGGGAGCTGTTTTTT.